Sequencing of this T cell receptor (beta chain) was carried out in a study of blood T cell repertoires in COVID-19. Assay: immunoSEQ multiplex PCR; the TCRdb copy retains only in-frame clones and omits some. The sample consists of some 240,000 clones, 80% to 90% of them appearing once. V lost 3 bases to trimming and J lost 5 bases, with 8 bases between them. This CDR3 region has 13 residues. This chain links TRBV12-3 or TRBV12-4 with TRBJ1-5; a weak D match, TRBD1 (5 bases). The material sequenced was PBMCs or T cells enriched from blood (not recorded which). The clonotype was recovered from a woman aged 40 to 50 who had been exposed to COVID-19. CDR3 residues: CASSLDTDQPQHF. The CDR3 DNA follows: TGTGCCAGCAGTTTGGACACTGATCAGCCCCAGCATTTT.